The 15 T cell receptor beta chains listed next were all sequenced from one sample in a study of blood T cell repertoires in COVID-19. TCRdb's copy holds only in-frame clones and misses some; the assay was immunoSEQ multiplex PCR. The data show under 250,000 clones, roughly four fifths seen once. The sequenced sample consisted of peripheral blood. The origin of the receptors is a woman aged 65 to 85 with acute or convalescent COVID-19.

The chain links TRBV6-5 to TRBJ2-2; D is ambiguous. Germline V CDR1 and CDR2: MNHEY, SVGAGI. The ends were cut back, 0 bases at V and 1 base at J, with 9 bases in the middle. CDR3 length equals 16 residues. The CDR3 DNA is TGTGCCAGCAGTTACTCCGATACGGGGAACACCGGGGAGCTGTTTTTT. Its translation is CASSYSDTGNTGELFF.

This chain links TRBV7-8 with TRBJ2-4; D not certain. V was pared by 5 bases and J by 3 bases, with 17 bases between. CDR3 length: 16 residues. Germline V gene lookup returns CDR1 SGHVS and CDR2 FQNEAQ. Written as DNA, the CDR3 is TGTGCCAGCAGCCATTGGGCAGAAAGTGGCAAAAACATTCAGTACTTC. Translation gives CASSHWAESGKNIQYF. The whole variable domain, remainder taken from reference TRBV7-8 and TRBJ2-4, is GAGVSQSPRYKVAKRGQDVALRCDPISGHVSLFWYQQALGQGPEFLTYFQNEAQLDKSGLPSDRFFAERPEGSVSTLKIQRTQQEDSAVYLCASSHWAESGKNIQYFGAGTRLSVL.

The V call is TRBV6-5, the J call TRBJ2-7, with 11 bases matching TRBD1. V lost 8 bases and J lost 3; bases outside the gene matches: 9. There are 15 residues in the CDR3. The germline V gene has CDR1 MNHEY and CDR2 SVGAGI. The CDR3 sequence: CASADRDRGYYEQYF. The CDR3 coding sequence is TGTGCCAGCGCCGACCGGGACAGGGGGTACTACGAGCAGTACTTC.

This clone was seen only once. The chain employs TRBV28 and TRBJ2-5, with 7 bases fitting TRBD2. CDR1 and CDR2 from the germline V gene are MDHEN and SYDVKM. CDR3 length equals 15 residues. V was pared by 5 bases and J by 1 base, with 7 bases of the junction left unmatched. The CDR3 loop reads CASSLPLAVQETQYF. CDR3 in DNA: TGTGCCAGCAGTCTCCCTCTAGCGGTCCAAGAGACCCAGTACTTC.

The CDR3 reads CASSMDSISGNTIYF. CDR3 in DNA: TGTGCCAGTAGTATGGACAGTATCTCTGGAAACACCATATATTTT. The rearrangement uses TRBV19 and TRBJ1-3; possibly TRBD1 for D (6 bases). Germline V gene data show CDR1 as LNHDA and CDR2 as SQIVND (reference sequence). The CDR3 runs 15 residues. V lost 3 bases and J 0 bases, leaving 9 bases between the germline ends.

The chain uses TRBV5-1 and TRBJ1-5; D may be TRBD1 (6 bases). The CDR3 sequence is 15 residues long. Per germline, CDR1 SGHRS and CDR2 YFSETQ. The V end lost 4 bases, the J end lost 0 bases, and 11 bases lay between the germline ends. CDR3 loop: CASSMGGSSNQPQHF. CDR3 bases: TGCGCCAGCAGCATGGGGGGCAGTAGCAATCAGCCCCAGCATTTT.

DNA for the CDR3: TGTGCCACCAATCTCGGGGGGGCCTCCTACAATGAGCAGTTCTTC. Translated: CATNLGGASYNEQFF. The chain carries TRBV15 and TRBJ2-1; 8 nucleotides match TRBD2. V shed 7 bases and J 0 bases; nucleotides not matched to a gene: 5. The CDR3 spans 15 residues. CDR1 is LNHNV, CDR2 YYDKDF, per germline (reference sequence).

This clone was detected only once. The J gene is TRBJ1-1, the V gene TRBV5-4, with 9 bases identical to TRBD1. CDR1 SGHNT and CDR2 YYREEE come from the germline V gene (reference sequence). The CDR3 covers 15 residues. The ends lost 4 bases at V and 0 bases at J; junction bases unmatched: 4. CDR3 amino acids: CASSVRQGVNTEAFF. The DNA for the CDR3 is TGTGCCAGCAGCGTCCGACAGGGGGTGAACACTGAAGCTTTCTTT.

The rearrangement links TRBV5-8 to TRBJ1-3; D perhaps matches TRBD1 (5 bases). The CDR3 contains 15 residues. Deletions cut 4 bases from V and 1 base from J, with 12 bases between. The germline CDR1 and CDR2 sequences are SGHTS and YDEGEE. The CDR3 nucleotides are TGTGCCAGCAGCCGTACAGGTCCTTCTGGAAACACCATATATTTT. Translating it yields CASSRTGPSGNTIYF.

The chain has TRBV11-2 and TRBJ1-6; D ambiguous. The CDR3 is made up of 14 amino acids. The V end lost 1 base, the J end lost 3 bases, and 4 bases lay between the germline ends. Germline CDR1 reads SGHAT; CDR2 reads FQNNGV. The CDR3 region is CASSLARYNSPLHF. DNA for the CDR3: TGTGCCAGCAGCTTAGCCCGCTATAATTCACCCCTCCACTTT.

This sequence joins TRBV5-6 and TRBJ2-2, with no clear D. V was trimmed by 2 bases and J by 2 bases, leaving 13 bases between them. The CDR3 is 16 residues long. CDR1 and CDR2 (germline): SGHDT, YYEEEE. CDR3 protein: CASSFVGRANTGELFF. For the CDR3, the DNA is TGTGCCAGCAGCTTTGTCGGTCGTGCTAACACCGGGGAGCTGTTTTTT.

To note about this clone: The sample carries other DNA sequences with the same CDR3. The chain links TRBV6-5 to TRBJ1-2, with D possibly TRBD1 on 5 matching bases. The length of the CDR3 is 12 residues. Germline CDR1 is MNHEY and CDR2 is SVGAGI. Trimming stripped 7 bases from V and 4 bases from J, with 10 bases between. The CDR3 DNA sequence: TGTGCCAGCACCCCCGGGGGCTATGGCTACACCTTC. It specifies CASTPGGYGYTF.

The chain employs TRBV28 and TRBJ1-5; D is possibly TRBD1 (5 bases). This CDR3 comprises 15 residues. Germline V CDR1 and CDR2: MDHEN, SYDVKM. Trimming pared 5 bases from V and 6 bases from J, leaving 17 bases between. DNA of the CDR3: TGTGCCAGCAGTCCCCACGGCGGGGCCCTTCAGCCCCAGCATTTT. Translation gives CASSPHGGALQPQHF.

The chain employs TRBV30 and TRBJ2-6; unclear D gene. The germline CDR1 and CDR2 sequences are GTSNPN and SVGIG (reference sequence). The CDR3 loop spans 15 amino acids. V gave up 0 bases and J gave up 0 bases, with 6 bases separating them. In DNA, the CDR3 is TGTGCCTGGAGTGTATACAGCTCTGGGGCCAACGTCCTGACTTTC. It is translated as CAWSVYSSGANVLTF.

The gene calls are TRBV6-5 and TRBJ1-1, with D unclear. Germline V lookup: CDR1 MNHEY, CDR2 SVGAGI. The CDR3 runs 15 residues. V lost 6 bases, J lost 1 base, and 15 bases lay in between. CDR3 sequence reads: CASSYDIGKNTEAFF. CDR3 nucleotides: TGTGCCAGCAGCTACGACATCGGGAAGAACACTGAAGCTTTCTTT.